This TCR beta chain was documented in a study of blood T cell repertoires in COVID-19. Looking at the study overall: PBMCs, B-cell-depleted T cells, or T cells were the source of the cDNA or gDNA that made up the material.

Between the trimmed V and J ends, which lost 1 base and 10 bases, there was a span of 14 bases. Per the germline V gene, CDR1 is SGHVS and CDR2 is FQNEAQ. CDR3 length equals 15 residues. Using immunoSEQ multiplex PCR, the repertoire was profiled, and TCRdb retains in-frame clones only, with some absent. Of about 220,000 clones in the sample, around 90% are singletons; the top ten hold approximately 15%. The participants were between roughly 18 and 100 years old and came from fewer than 25 US areas. Exposed enrollees encountered a COVID-19 case at some point within 2 weeks before study entry. The TCR sequence derives from a man aged 30 to 45 who had been exposed to COVID-19. The sequenced sample was PBMCs or T cells enriched from blood (not recorded which). V is TRBV7-8 and J is TRBJ1-6; D unclear. CDR3 coding DNA: TGTGCCAGCAGCTTAGTCCCCGAAGCGGGCTCACCCCTCCACTTT. Translated, it gives CASSLVPEAGSPLHF. Based on the CDR3 plus reference TRBV7-8 and TRBJ1-6, the full variable domain is GAGVSQSPRYKVAKRGQDVALRCDPISGHVSLFWYQQALGQGPEFLTYFQNEAQLDKSGLPSDRFFAERPEGSVSTLKIQRTQQEDSAVYLCASSLVPEAGSPLHFGNGTRLTVT.